This TCR delta chain was sequenced in a study of gamma-delta T cells after stem cell transplantation. TCRdb re-called clones from the RT-PCR reads using CATT. The repertoire includes 750 to 950 delta-chain clones, over 15% of them detected once, and 25% to 35% sits in the top ten. Looked up from germline, CDR1 is GEAIGNYY and CDR2 is EKD. The germline V and J ends were trimmed by 0 bases and 3 bases, with 22 bases remaining between them. The CDR3 sequence is 18 residues long. The sequencing sample was made of gamma-delta T cells. V is TRDV2 and J is TRDJ1; D might be TRDD3 (5 bases). This receptor was taken from a human donor. It is not recorded whose cells these are; they may come from a transplant donor. CDR3 nucleotides: TGTGCCTGTGACACCCTGGGCGTACTGGAGGATTCTGCCGATAAACTCATCTTT. Protein: CACDTLGVLEDSADKLIF.